This T cell receptor (beta chain) was recorded in a study of shared T cell receptors in the human thymus. The repertoire was sequenced with immunoSEQ multiplex PCR; TCRdb's copy has only in-frame clones and lacks some. The data contain 500,000 to 850,000 clones, roughly 86% of them singletons. Points on this clone: The germline gene is not matched at one end of the junction; a read error may be the cause.

The CDR3 is made up of 13 amino acids. CDR1 and CDR2 from the germline V gene are SGDLS and YYNGEE. The sample also formed part of further work on human thymus T cells. That paper notes: Resections that were taken during corrective heart surgery supplied the thymus tissue. Repertoires from thymus and blood appeared to show biased V and J gene usage. There were highly overlapping thymic repertoires among unrelated individuals, as related research reported.

The rearrangement links TRBV9 to TRBJ2-1; 11 bases agree with TRBD2. The sequence was collected from a boy younger than two with a congenital heart defect. The sequencing input was thymocytes. Written as DNA, the CDR3 is TGTGCCAGTAGCGGGAGGGCTGGAAATGAGCAGTTCTTC. It encodes CASSGRAGNEQFF. The whole variable domain, remainder taken from reference TRBV9 and TRBJ2-1, is DSGVTQTPKHLITATGQRVTLRCSPRSGDLSVYWYQQSLDQGLQFLIQYYNGEERAKGNILERFSAQQFPDLHSELNLSSLELGDSALYFCASSGRAGNEQFFGPGTRLTVL.